The sequence of this TCR beta chain was determined in a study of CD8+ T cells in alopecia areata. The germline V gene has CDR1 SQVTM and CDR2 ANQGSEA. The CDR3 is made up of 12 amino acids. V was pared by 2 bases and J by 8 bases, with 12 bases between. Extraction and reverse transcription of RNA yielded cDNA as the sequencing template. Assay used: immunoSEQ multiplex PCR; TCRdb lists only in-frame clones, some missing. Among 200,000 to 250,000 clones listed, around 50% were seen once. The V and J genes are TRBV29-1 and TRBJ1-1; D not certain. Sequencing input: CD8+ T cells sorted from blood. The source of this sequence is a human donor in good health. The CDR3 sequence is CSVEFTAAEAFF. In DNA, the CDR3 is TGCAGCGTTGAATTCACGGCCGCGGAAGCTTTCTTT. Full variable domain (outside the CDR3, taken from reference TRBV29-1 and TRBJ1-1): SAVISQKPSRDICQRGTSLTIQCQVDSQVTMMFWYRQQPGQSLTLIATANQGSEATYESGFVIDKFPISRPNLTFSTLTVSNMSPEDSSIYLCSVEFTAAEAFFGQGTRLTVV.